These T cell receptor beta chains were read from a single sample in a study of cytomegalovirus exposure and HLA in healthy donors. Profiled with immunoSEQ multiplex PCR; TCRdb holds only in-frame clones, not every one. The data contain more than 150,000 clones, 80% to 90% of them seen just once; the ten biggest clones take up under 1.5%. The sequencing input was PBMCs. Receptors originate from a girl aged 2 to 9 in good health and CMV-seropositive. Both conserved end residues are part of each CDR3. D genes are given only for firm matches. For some rows the clone size is stated as once, few or many, or as a class when expanded; others skip it.

>-|TRBD1|TRBJ1-2|TRBV9
CASSVTGGGYTF
TGTGCCAGCAGCGTCACAGGGGGCGGCTACACCTTC
>-|-|TRBJ2-7|TRBV20-1
CSAKSGFEQYF
TGCAGTGCTAAATCGGGATTCGAGCAGTACTTC
>-|-|TRBJ1-3|TRBV6-1
CASIRDSYSGNTIYF
TGTGCCAGCATTCGGGACTCCTACTCTGGAAACACCATATATTTT
>-|TRBD2|TRBJ2-3|TRBV9
CASSAQASGSTDTQYF
TGTGCCAGCAGCGCACAGGCTAGCGGGAGCACAGATACGCAGTATTTT
>-|TRBD2|TRBJ2-1|TRBV7-8
CASSFGLAYNEQFF
TGTGCCAGCAGCTTCGGACTAGCCTACAATGAGCAGTTCTTC
>-|TRBD1|TRBJ2-1|TRBV6-1
CASSEATGARNEQFF
TGTGCCAGCAGTGAAGCGACAGGGGCTCGCAATGAGCAGTTCTTC
>-|-|TRBJ2-6|TRBV5-6
CASRVQGAGANVLTF
TGTGCCAGCAGAGTACAGGGAGCCGGGGCCAACGTCCTGACTTTC
>-|-|TRBJ1-2|TRBV5-4
CASSFGRGDGYTF
TGTGCCAGCAGCTTTGGCAGAGGCGATGGCTACACCTTC
>-|-|TRBJ2-3|TRBV5-4
CASSLAWISPDTQYF
TGTGCCAGCAGCTTGGCATGGATTAGCCCAGATACGCAGTATTTT
>-|TRBD2|TRBJ2-3|TRBV7-6
CASSLVSGGFPDTQYF
TGTGCCAGCAGCTTAGTGAGCGGGGGGTTCCCAGATACGCAGTATTTT
>-|TRBD2|TRBJ2-7|TRBV5-1
CASQGTSGGDLSYEQYF
TGCGCCAGCCAAGGGACTAGCGGGGGAGACTTATCCTACGAGCAGTACTTC
>-|-|TRBJ2-4|TRBV11-2
CASSLDNIQTNIQYF
TGTGCCAGCAGCTTAGATAACATACAGACCAACATTCAGTACTTC
>-|-|TRBJ1-6|TRBV6-5
CASRGVGNSPLHF
TGTGCCAGCCGGGGGGTTGGCAATTCACCCCTCCACTTT
>-|TRBD1|TRBJ1-5|TRBV30
CAWSRQGASQPQHF
TGTGCCTGGAGCCGACAGGGGGCCTCACAGCCCCAGCATTTT
>-|-|TRBJ2-1|TRBV30
CAWTLTRYNEQFF
TGTGCCTGGACCCTTACTAGATACAATGAGCAGTTCTTC
>-|-|TRBJ1-2|TRBV28
CATRTVNYGYTF
TGTGCCACCCGGACAGTTAACTATGGCTACACCTTC
>few|TRBD1|TRBJ2-7|TRBV5-1
CASSPEIPGQGAYEQYF
TGCGCCAGCAGCCCTGAAATCCCGGGACAGGGTGCCTACGAGCAGTACTTC
>once|TRBD1|TRBJ2-3|TRBV7-3
CASSLTGQGAVDTQYF
TGTGCCAGCAGCTTAACGGGACAGGGGGCGGTAGATACGCAGTATTTT
>-|TRBD2|TRBJ2-1|TRBV5-1
CASSGLGMSDEQFF
TGCGCCAGCAGTGGACTAGGGATGAGCGATGAGCAGTTCTTC
>-|-|TRBJ2-1|TRBV19
CASSSRSGWSYNEQFF
TGTGCCAGTAGTTCCCGGAGCGGGTGGTCCTACAATGAGCAGTTCTTC
>-|TRBD2|TRBJ2-1|TRBV5-4
CAVQTGTSGTDEQFF
TGTGCCGTTCAAACCGGGACTAGCGGGACTGATGAGCAGTTCTTC
>few|TRBD1|TRBJ1-2|TRBV29-1
CSVAHWTGGVYYGYTF
TGCAGCGTTGCACATTGGACAGGGGGGGTTTACTATGGCTACACCTTC
>-|-|TRBJ1-4|TRBV15
CATSADGGKLFF
TGTGCCACCAGCGCGGACGGAGGTAAACTGTTTTTT
>-|-|TRBJ1-2|TRBV12-5
CASGLLYRTENYGYTF
TGTGCTAGTGGTTTGCTATACCGGACAGAGAACTATGGCTACACCTTC
>-|-|TRBJ1-1|TRBV6-6
CASSDLISGDTEAFF
TGTGCCAGCAGTGACCTAATTTCAGGGGACACTGAAGCTTTCTTT
>-|TRBD1|TRBJ2-1|TRBV7-6
CASSLWDSSYNEQFF
TGTGCCAGCAGCTTATGGGACAGCTCCTACAATGAGCAGTTCTTC
>-|-|TRBJ2-1|TRBV30
CAWGGLSNSYNEQFF
TGTGCCTGGGGAGGGCTTTCCAACTCCTACAATGAGCAGTTCTTC
>-|TRBD1|TRBJ1-2|TRBV7-2
CASSLQGRQGGYGYTF
TGTGCCAGCAGCTTACAAGGACGTCAGGGGGGTTATGGCTACACCTTC
>many|-|TRBJ1-1|TRBV5-1
CASSNGPGSAVEAFF
TGCGCCAGCAGTAACGGACCGGGGTCCGCGGTTGAAGCTTTCTTT
>-|TRBD2|TRBJ2-5|TRBV7-3
CASSPGLEVETQYF
TGTGCCAGCAGCCCGGGACTAGAGGTAGAGACCCAGTACTTC
>-|TRBD1|TRBJ1-1|TRBV5-4
CASSLAARGANTEAFF
TGTGCCAGCAGCTTGGCGGCCAGGGGGGCGAACACTGAAGCTTTCTTT
>-|TRBD1|TRBJ1-2|TRBV7-9
CASSKNTGTGDYGYTF
TGTGCCAGCAGCAAAAATACCGGGACAGGGGACTATGGCTACACCTTC
>-|-|TRBJ2-2|TRBV10-2
CASSESWPQLNTGELFF
TGCGCCAGCAGTGAGTCATGGCCACAGCTGAACACCGGGGAGCTGTTTTTT
>-|TRBD1|TRBJ1-2|TRBV2
CASSNTGVGYTF
TGTGCCAGCAGCAATACAGGGGTTGGCTACACCTTC
>-|-|TRBJ2-7|TRBV4-1
CASSQGKGLYEQYF
TGCGCCAGCAGCCAGGGTAAGGGGTTGTACGAGCAGTACTTC
>-|-|TRBJ2-5|TRBV28
CASSLRLGARRETQYF
TGTGCCAGCAGTTTAAGGCTGGGGGCGCGTCGGGAGACCCAGTACTTC
>-|-|TRBJ2-7|TRBV5-1
CATRQLPTSDEQYF
TGCGCCACCCGCCAACTACCAACCTCGGACGAGCAGTACTTC
>-|-|TRBJ2-1|TRBV7-7
CASSASSQGAGEQFF
TGTGCTAGCAGCGCCTCTTCCCAGGGTGCTGGTGAGCAGTTCTTC
>-|-|TRBJ2-7|TRBV10-2
CASSLAATYEQYF
TGCGCCAGCAGTCTCGCTGCAACATACGAGCAGTACTTC
>-|-|TRBJ2-6|TRBV18
CASSPPTQSGANVLTF
TGTGCCAGCTCACCTCCGACTCAATCTGGGGCCAACGTCCTGACTTTC
>-|TRBD1|TRBJ2-3|TRBV2
CASGTGADTQYF
TGTGCCAGTGGGACAGGGGCAGATACGCAGTATTTT
>-|TRBD2|TRBJ2-6|TRBV14
CASSQETSGLTSGANVLTF
TGTGCCAGCAGCCAAGAAACTAGCGGGCTCACCTCTGGGGCCAACGTCCTGACTTTC
>once|-|TRBJ1-3|TRBV29-1
CSVRLILSSGNTIYF
TGCAGCGTTAGACTGATACTGAGCTCTGGAAACACCATATATTTT
>-|TRBD1|TRBJ1-6|TRBV5-1
CASSFGQDGSPLHF
TGCGCCAGCAGCTTTGGACAGGATGGTTCACCCCTCCACTTT
>-|-|TRBJ1-3|TRBV11-3
CASSRGGNTIYF
TGTGCCAGCAGCAGAGGTGGAAACACCATATATTTT
>once|TRBD1|TRBJ2-7|TRBV18
CASSPTGGHEQYF
TGTGCCAGCTCACCCACAGGGGGCCACGAGCAGTACTTC
>-|TRBD2|TRBJ2-1|TRBV4-1
CASSPETPGTSSSYNEQFF
TGCGCCAGCAGCCCTGAAACTCCCGGGACTAGCAGCTCCTACAATGAGCAGTTCTTC
>-|TRBD1|TRBJ1-5|TRBV7-2
CASSLRTGSNQPQHF
TGTGCCAGCAGCTTACGGACAGGGAGCAATCAGCCCCAGCATTTT
>-|TRBD1|TRBJ1-1|TRBV15
CATSRLTGSTEAFF
TGTGCCACCAGCCGGCTGACAGGGAGCACTGAAGCTTTCTTT
>-|-|TRBJ2-1|TRBV9
CASSVGASSNEQFF
TGTGCCAGCAGCGTAGGGGCTAGCTCCAATGAGCAGTTCTTC
>-|-|TRBJ2-7|TRBV25-1
CASSGRGSEQYF
TGTGCCAGCAGTGGCCGGGGTAGCGAGCAGTACTTC
>-|TRBD2|TRBJ2-7|TRBV30
CAWSVGRTSGSSVQYF
TGTGCCTGGAGTGTAGGTAGGACTAGCGGGAGTAGTGTGCAGTACTTC
>-|-|TRBJ1-2|TRBV5-4
CASSLQWSRVRGYTF
TGTGCCAGCAGCTTGCAATGGTCGAGGGTGCGTGGCTACACCTTC
>-|TRBD2|TRBJ2-7|TRBV2
CASSVYVLWREGTYEQYF
TGTGCCAGCAGTGTATACGTTTTGTGGCGGGAGGGAACCTACGAGCAGTACTTC
>-|TRBD1|TRBJ1-5|TRBV18
CASSPRTGINQPQHF
TGTGCCAGCTCACCACGGACAGGGATCAATCAGCCCCAGCATTTT
>-|TRBD2|TRBJ2-1|TRBV28
CASSPIPGLAGGLAYNEQFF
TGTGCCAGCAGCCCTATCCCGGGACTAGCGGGAGGGTTGGCCTACAATGAGCAGTTCTTC
>-|-|TRBJ2-7|TRBV6-1
CASSSVPNRGEQYF
TGTGCCAGCAGCTCCGTCCCTAATCGGGGCGAGCAGTACTTC
>-|-|TRBJ1-2|TRBV2
CARWAASSNYGYTF
TGTGCCAGGTGGGCTGCAAGCTCAAACTATGGCTACACCTTC
>-|-|TRBJ1-4|TRBV6-1
CASTLQGNEKLFF
TGTGCCAGCACTTTGCAGGGCAATGAAAAACTGTTTTTT
>-|TRBD1|TRBJ2-1|TRBV6-5
CASSFAGTGAQIF
TGTGCCAGCAGTTTCGCCGGGACAGGGGCTCAAATCTTC